This TCR beta chain was sequenced for a study of T cell changes during pregnancy in multiple sclerosis. The CDR3 sequence is 15 residues long. CDR1 and CDR2 from the germline V gene are SGHVS and FQNEAQ. The germline V and J ends were trimmed by 1 base and 2 bases, with 9 bases remaining between them. Method: immunoSEQ multiplex PCR; TCRdb's copy keeps in-frame clones and lacks some. Of approximately 71,000 clones detected, about 92% appear once; the ten largest clones hold about 1.2%. The sequence was obtained from a female donor with multiple sclerosis, enrolled in a pregnancy study. The sample consisted of peripheral blood, taken in the third trimester of pregnancy. The genes are TRBV7-8 and TRBJ1-5; possibly TRBD1 for D (6 bases). The CDR3, as DNA: TGTGCCAGCAGCTTAGTGGCAGGGGGCAATCAGCCCCAGCATTTT. This gives the protein CASSLVAGGNQPQHF.